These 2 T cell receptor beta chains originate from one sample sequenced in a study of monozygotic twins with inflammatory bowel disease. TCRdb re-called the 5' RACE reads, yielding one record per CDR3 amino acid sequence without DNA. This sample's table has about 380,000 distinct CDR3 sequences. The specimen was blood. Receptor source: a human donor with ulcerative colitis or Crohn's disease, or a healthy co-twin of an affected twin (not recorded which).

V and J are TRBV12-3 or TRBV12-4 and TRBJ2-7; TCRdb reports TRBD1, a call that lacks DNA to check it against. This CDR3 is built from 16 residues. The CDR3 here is CASSLGGVGTGSEQYF.

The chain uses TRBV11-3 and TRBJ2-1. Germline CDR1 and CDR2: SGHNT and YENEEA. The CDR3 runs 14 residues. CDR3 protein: CASSFEGPYNEQFF.